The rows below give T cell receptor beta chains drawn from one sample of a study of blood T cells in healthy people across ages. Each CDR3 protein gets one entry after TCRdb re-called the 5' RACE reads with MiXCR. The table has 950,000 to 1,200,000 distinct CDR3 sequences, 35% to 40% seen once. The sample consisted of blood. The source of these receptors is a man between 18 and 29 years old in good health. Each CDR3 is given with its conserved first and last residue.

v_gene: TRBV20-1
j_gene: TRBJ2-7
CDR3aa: CSAKNSYEQYF

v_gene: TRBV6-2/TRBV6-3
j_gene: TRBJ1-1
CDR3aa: CASSLWEGNTEAFF

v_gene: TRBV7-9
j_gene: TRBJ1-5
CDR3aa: CASSFGQPNQPQHF

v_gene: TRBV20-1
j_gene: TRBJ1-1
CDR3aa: CSARAGTPIAEAFF

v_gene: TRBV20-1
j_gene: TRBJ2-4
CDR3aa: CSASDRGRNIQYF

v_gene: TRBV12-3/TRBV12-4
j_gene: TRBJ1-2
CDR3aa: CASSFPGQRGYTF

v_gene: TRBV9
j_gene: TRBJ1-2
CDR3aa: CASSVTTGGSYGYTF

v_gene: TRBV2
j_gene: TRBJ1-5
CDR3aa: CASSEKGWSSQPQHF

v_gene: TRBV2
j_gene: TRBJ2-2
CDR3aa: CASSRKSTGELFF

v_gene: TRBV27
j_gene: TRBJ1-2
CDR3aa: CASSNGQGTFGYGYTF

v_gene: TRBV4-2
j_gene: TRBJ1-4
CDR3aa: CASSHAANNEKLFF

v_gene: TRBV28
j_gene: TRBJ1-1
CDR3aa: CASHSVNTEAFF

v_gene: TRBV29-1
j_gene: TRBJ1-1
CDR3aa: CSTRVSLEAFF

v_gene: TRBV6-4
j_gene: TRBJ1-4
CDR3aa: CASSDTVTGRNEKLFF

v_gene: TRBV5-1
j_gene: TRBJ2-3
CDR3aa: CASSLALTGPDGTDTQYF

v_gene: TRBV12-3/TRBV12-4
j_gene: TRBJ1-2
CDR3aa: CASSVAGDIYGYTF

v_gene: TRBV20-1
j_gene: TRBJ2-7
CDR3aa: CSAIWAGLKGNEQYF

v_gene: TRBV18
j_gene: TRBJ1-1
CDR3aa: CASSPPLSSSSEAFF

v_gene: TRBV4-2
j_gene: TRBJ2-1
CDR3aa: CASSRSLAGAAYNEQFF